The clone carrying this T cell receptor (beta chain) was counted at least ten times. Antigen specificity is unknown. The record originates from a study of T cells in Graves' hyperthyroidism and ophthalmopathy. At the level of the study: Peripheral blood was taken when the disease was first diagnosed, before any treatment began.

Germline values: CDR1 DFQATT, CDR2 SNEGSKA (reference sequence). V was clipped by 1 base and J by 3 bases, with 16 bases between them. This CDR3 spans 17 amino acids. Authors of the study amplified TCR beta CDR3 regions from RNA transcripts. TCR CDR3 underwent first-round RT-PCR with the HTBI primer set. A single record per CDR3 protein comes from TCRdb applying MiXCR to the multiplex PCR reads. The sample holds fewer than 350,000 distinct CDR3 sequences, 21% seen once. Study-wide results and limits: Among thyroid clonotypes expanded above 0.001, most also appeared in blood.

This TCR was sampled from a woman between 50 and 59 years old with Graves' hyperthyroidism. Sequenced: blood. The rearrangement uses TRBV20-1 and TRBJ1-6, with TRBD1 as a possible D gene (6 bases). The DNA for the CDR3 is TGCAGTGCTAGAGGGGAGGGGGGCACCCTCTATAATTCACCCCTCCACTTT. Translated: CSARGEGGTLYNSPLHF.